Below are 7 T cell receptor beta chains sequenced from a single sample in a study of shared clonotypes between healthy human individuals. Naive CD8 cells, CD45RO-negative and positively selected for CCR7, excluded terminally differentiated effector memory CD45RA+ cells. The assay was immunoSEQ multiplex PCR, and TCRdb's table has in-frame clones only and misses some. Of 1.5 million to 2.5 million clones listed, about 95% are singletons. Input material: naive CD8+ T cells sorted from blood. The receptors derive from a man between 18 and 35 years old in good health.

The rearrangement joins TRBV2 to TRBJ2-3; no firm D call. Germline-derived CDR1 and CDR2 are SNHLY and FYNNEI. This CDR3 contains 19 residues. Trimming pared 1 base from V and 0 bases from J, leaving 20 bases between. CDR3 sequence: CASSEVGRGFSTSTDTQYF. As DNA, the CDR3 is TGTGCCAGCAGTGAAGTTGGTCGAGGCTTCTCAACTAGCACAGATACGCAGTATTTT.

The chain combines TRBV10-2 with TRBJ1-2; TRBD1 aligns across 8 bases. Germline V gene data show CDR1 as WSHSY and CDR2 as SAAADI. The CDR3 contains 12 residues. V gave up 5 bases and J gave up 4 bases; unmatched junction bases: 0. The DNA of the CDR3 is TGCGCCAGCAGTACAGGGGGCTATGGCTACACCTTC. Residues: CASSTGGYGYTF.

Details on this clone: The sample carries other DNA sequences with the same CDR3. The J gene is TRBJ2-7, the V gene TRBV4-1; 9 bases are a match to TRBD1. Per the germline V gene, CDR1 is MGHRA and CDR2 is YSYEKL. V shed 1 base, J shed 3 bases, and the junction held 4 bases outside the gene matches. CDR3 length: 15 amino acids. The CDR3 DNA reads TGCGCCAGCAGCCAAGTCAGGACAGGGGACTACGAGCAGTACTTC. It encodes CASSQVRTGDYEQYF.

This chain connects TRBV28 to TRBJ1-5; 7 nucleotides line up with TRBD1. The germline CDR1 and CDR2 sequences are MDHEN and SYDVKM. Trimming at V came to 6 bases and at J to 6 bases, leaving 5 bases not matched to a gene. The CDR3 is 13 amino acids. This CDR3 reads CASRETGIQPQHF. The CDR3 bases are TGTGCCAGCAGAGAGACAGGGATTCAGCCCCAGCATTTT.

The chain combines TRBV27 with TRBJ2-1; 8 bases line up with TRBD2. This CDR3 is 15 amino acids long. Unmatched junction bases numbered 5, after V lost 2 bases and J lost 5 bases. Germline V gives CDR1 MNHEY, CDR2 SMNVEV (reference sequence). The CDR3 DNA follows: TGTGCCAGCAGTTTAGCGGGGGGTGGACACAATGAGCAGTTCTTC. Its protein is CASSLAGGGHNEQFF.

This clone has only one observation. In DNA, the CDR3 is TGCGCCAGCAGCTTGGAGGACAGTCAGTTCTATGGCTACACCTTC. Translating it yields CASSLEDSQFYGYTF. V gene TRBV5-1 combines with J gene TRBJ1-2, with a weak D call TRBD1 (6 bases). Trimming shortened V by 0 bases and J by 4 bases, and 13 bases separated the two germline ends. Looked up from germline, CDR1 is SGHRS and CDR2 is YFSETQ. This CDR3 spans 15 amino acids.

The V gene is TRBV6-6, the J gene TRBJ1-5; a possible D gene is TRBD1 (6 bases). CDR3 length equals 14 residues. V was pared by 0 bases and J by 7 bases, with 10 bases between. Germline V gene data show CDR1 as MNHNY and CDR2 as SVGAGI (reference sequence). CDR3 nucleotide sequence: TGTGCCAGCAGTTACTCGGGGGGCATCCAGCCCCAGCATTTT. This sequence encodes CASSYSGGIQPQHF.